This T cell receptor (beta chain) was identified in a study of molecular identifiers for immune sequencing clone quantification. Study details: Five portions were made in replicates from RNA of approximately 22,000 or 94,000 naive CD8 cells, and four underwent sequencing.

TCRdb itself ran the PCR reads through MiXCR, one entry per CDR3 protein. This sample yields about 320,000 distinct CDR3 sequences, of which roughly a quarter are seen a single time; around 0.74% belongs to the top ten. J was trimmed by 3 bases and V by 2 bases; bases with no gene match: 6. The CDR3 extends over 16 amino acids. From germline, CDR1 is SGHVS and CDR2 FNYEAQ. Using 10%, 30% or 50% RNA, naive CD8 libraries were derived from around 20,000 to 1,000,000 sorted cells. Naive CD8 T cell sorting was performed on the CD8+CD4-CCR7+CD45RA+ phenotype. Material for sequencing was naive CD8+ T cells from blood, with Jurkat cell RNA spiked in. Noted subset: FACS-sorted CD8+CD4-CCR7+CD45RA+ naive T cells. The sequence came from a human donor in good health. Some libraries in this study had Jurkat cell RNA spiked in. The chain combines TRBV7-6 with TRBJ2-3; 9 positions agree with TRBD1. The CDR3 DNA follows: TGTGCCAGCAGCTTATTCCCGGGACAGGGTACAGATACGCAGTATTTT. Translating it yields CASSLFPGQGTDTQYF.